A single sample is the source of the 8 T cell receptor beta chains below, sequenced in a study of blood T cell repertoires in COVID-19 (TCRdb year 2020). Receptors were amplified or captured by the immunoSEQ multiplex PCR assay. The table comes from immuneACCESS by way of TCRdb, which keeps in-frame sequences with V and J called. Part of the clones is missing from these tables; in studies checked, under half for an unresolved V gene and the rest for unknown reasons. The sample yields hundreds of thousands of clones; nearly 90% were counted once. The top ten clonotypes cover around 0.7% of the sample. Sequenced material: peripheral blood. These receptors came from a human donor in a cohort sampled during active COVID-19.

V gene TRBV27 combines with J gene TRBJ2-1, with D perhaps TRBD2 (5 bases). V gave up 3 bases and J gave up 5 bases, with 8 bases separating them. Germline loops: CDR1 MNHEY, CDR2 SMNVEV (reference sequence). The CDR3 is made up of 13 amino acids. The CDR3 reads CASSFTRNNEQFF. CDR3 sequence (DNA): TGTGCCAGCAGTTTCACTAGGAACAATGAGCAGTTCTTC.

The chain employs TRBV6-2 or TRBV6-3 and TRBJ2-7; D is unclear. Germline V gives CDR1 MNHEY, CDR2 SVGEGT. V lost 6 bases and J 3 bases, leaving 6 bases between the germline ends. This CDR3 has 11 amino acids. The CDR3 protein is CASSLFYEQYF. The CDR3 region has the DNA TGTGCCAGCAGCCTCTTCTACGAGCAGTACTTC.

J is TRBJ1-2 and V is TRBV15; unclear D gene. CDR1 and CDR2 from the germline V gene are LNHNV and YYDKDF (reference sequence). This CDR3 region has 14 residues. The V gene lost 5 bases and the J gene lost 4 bases, with 14 bases spanning the gap. The CDR3 loop is CATSVTRSPYGYTF. CDR3 bases: TGTGCCACCAGCGTTACCCGGTCCCCCTATGGCTACACCTTC. Combining the CDR3 with reference TRBV15 and TRBJ1-2 gives the whole variable domain DAMVIQNPRYQVTQFGKPVTLSCSQTLNHNVMYWYQQKSSQAPKLLFHYYDKDFNNEADTPDNFQSRRPNTSFCFLDIRSPGLGDTAMYLCATSVTRSPYGYTFGSGTRLTVV.

The rearrangement joins TRBV5-1 to TRBJ1-6; 8 bases fit TRBD1. J gave up 12 bases and V 0 bases, and 14 bases lay outside the gene matches. Germline V gene lookup returns CDR1 SGHRS and CDR2 YFSETQ. The CDR3 consists of 17 residues. CDR3 nucleotide sequence: TGCGCCAGCAGCTTGGCCCCCGGACAGGGCCAGGGGAGACCCCTCCACTTT. Its protein product is CASSLAPGQGQGRPLHF.

The rearrangement uses TRBV19 and TRBJ2-7, with a tentative D call TRBD2 (5 bases). Germline V gives CDR1 LNHDA, CDR2 SQIVND (reference sequence). This CDR3 is 13 amino acids long. Trimming pared 7 bases from V and 4 bases from J, leaving 14 bases between. The CDR3 bases are TGTGCCAGTAACTATGGCCCGGGATACGAGCAGTACTTC. It specifies CASNYGPGYEQYF.

The chain is built from TRBV7-9 and TRBJ1-2, with 11 bases lining up with TRBD1. CDR1 and CDR2 (germline): SEHNR, FQNEAQ (reference sequence). The CDR3 covers 15 residues. With 3 bases clipped from V and 7 bases from J, the junction kept 7 bases outside the gene matches. The CDR3 nucleotides are TGTGCCAGCAGCTTGGCCGGGACAGGGGGTTTTGGCTACACCTTC. Protein product: CASSLAGTGGFGYTF.

The rearrangement uses TRBV5-4 and TRBJ2-7, with 7 bases matching TRBD1. CDR3 length equals 15 residues. Germline V CDR1 and CDR2: SGHNT, YYREEE (reference sequence). Unmatched junction bases numbered 7, after V lost 4 bases and J lost 0 bases. The CDR3 loop is CASSRGTESSYEQYF. In DNA form, the CDR3 reads TGTGCCAGCAGCCGAGGGACAGAAAGCTCCTACGAGCAGTACTTC.

The rearrangement uses TRBV7-9 and TRBJ1-1; 7 nucleotides line up with TRBD1. Germline V gene sequence: CDR1 SEHNR, CDR2 FQNEAQ (reference sequence). Trimming at V came to 1 base and at J to 3 bases, leaving 5 bases not matched to a gene. The CDR3 length is 15 residues. In nucleotides, the CDR3 is TGTGCCAGCAGCTTAGGTGACAGGGTAGACACTGAAGCTTTCTTT. Translation gives CASSLGDRVDTEAFF.